Presented here are 24 T cell receptor beta chains from one specimen sequenced in a study of shared T cell receptors in the human thymus. Measured with immunoSEQ multiplex PCR; TCRdb has only the in-frame clones, and not every one. The sample carries 700,000 or so clones, approximately 85% recorded once. The data also belong to a second study, concerning human thymus T cells.

Sequenced: thymocytes. Receptors were obtained from a girl under two years old with a congenital heart defect.

This clone showed up just once. The chain has TRBV19 and TRBJ1-1; TRBD1 agrees at 7 bases. This CDR3 region has 13 residues. The V gene end was trimmed by 4 bases and the J gene end by 7 bases; junction bases not matched to a gene: 6. Germline CDR1 reads LNHDA; CDR2 reads SQIVND (reference sequence). The CDR3 DNA reads TGTGCCAGTAGTACCCAACAGGGGCATGAAGCTTTCTTT. Translated, it gives CASSTQQGHEAFF.

This clone was counted once. This chain links TRBV18 with TRBJ2-5; 13 nucleotides match TRBD2. After removal of 3 bases from V and 0 bases from J, the junction contained 10 bases not matched to a gene. This CDR3 has 19 residues. Germline V gene lookup returns CDR1 KGHSH and CDR2 LQKENI. The CDR3: CASSPTQGLAGTYQETQYF. CDR3 sequence (DNA): TGTGCCAGCTCACCCACCCAGGGACTAGCGGGGACGTACCAAGAGACCCAGTACTTC.

This chain uses TRBV6-5 with TRBJ1-1, with D possibly being TRBD1 (5 bases). Germline V gives CDR1 MNHEY, CDR2 SVGAGI. Trimming cost V 6 bases and J 4 bases, with 12 bases left between them. This CDR3 spans 13 amino acids. In DNA, the CDR3 is TGTGCCAGCAGCTGGGGGGGTAGCACTGAAGCTTTCTTT. It translates to CASSWGGSTEAFF.

The chain recombines TRBV14 with TRBJ2-1; D is possibly TRBD1 (6 bases). Trimming cost V 0 bases and J 2 bases, with 11 bases left between them. Germline V CDR1 and CDR2: SGHDN, FVKESK. The CDR3 has 16 amino acids. CDR3 sequence reads: CASSQDVQGTYNEQFF. CDR3 nucleotide sequence: TGTGCCAGCAGCCAAGATGTACAGGGAACCTACAATGAGCAGTTCTTC. The entire variable domain, with the rest obtained from reference TRBV14 and TRBJ2-1, is as follows: EAGVTQFPSHSVIEKGQTVTLRCDPISGHDNLYWYRRVMGKEIKFLLHFVKESKQDESGMPNNRFLAERTGGTYSTLKVQPAELEDSGVYFCASSQDVQGTYNEQFFGPGTRLTVL.

This chain connects TRBV4-2 to TRBJ2-7; possible D gene TRBD1, 5 bases. V was clipped by 5 bases and J by 5 bases, with 16 bases between them. This CDR3 spans 14 amino acids. From germline, CDR1 is LGHNA and CDR2 YNFKEQ. The CDR3, as DNA: TGTGCCAGCAGCAGTTGCGGCAGGGCCAACGAGCAGTACTTC. Translation: CASSSCGRANEQYF.

CDR3 in amino acids: CASRKGQGIETEAFF. The CDR3 nucleotides read TGTGCCAGCAGAAAGGGACAGGGGATTGAGACTGAAGCTTTCTTT. This sequence joins TRBV2 and TRBJ1-1; 10 nucleotides align to TRBD1. The CDR3 has 15 amino acids. The germline gives CDR1 SNHLY, CDR2 FYNNEI. The V segment lost 6 bases and the J segment 5 bases; nucleotides outside the gene matches: 9.

The J gene is TRBJ1-2, the V gene TRBV6-5; a weak D match, TRBD1 (5 bases). From germline, CDR1 is MNHEY and CDR2 SVGAGI. CDR3 size: 14 residues. Trimming took off 5 bases at V and 4 bases at J, with 14 bases between the two ends. CDR3 loop: CASSVLTVIYGYTF. The CDR3 DNA is TGTGCCAGCAGTGTTCTGACAGTGATCTATGGCTACACCTTC.

The chain joins TRBV7-9 to TRBJ2-3; 7 bases are a match to TRBD2. Germline CDR1 reads SEHNR; CDR2 reads FQNEAQ (reference sequence). This CDR3 comprises 16 residues. Trimming took 0 bases from V and 8 from J; bases not matched to a gene: 11. For the CDR3, the DNA is TGTGCCAGCAGCTTAGCTAGGCGGACTAGGGTCGGTACGCAGTATTTT. Translation gives CASSLARRTRVGTQYF.

The genes are TRBV10-1 and TRBJ1-5; no firm D call. The germline V gene encodes CDR1 WNHNN and CDR2 SYGVQD (reference sequence). The CDR3 sequence is 14 residues long. The V end lost 3 bases, the J end lost 3 bases, and 9 bases lay between the germline ends. The CDR3 loop reads CASSDNRTNQPQHF. The CDR3 coding sequence is TGCGCCAGCAGTGACAACAGAACCAATCAGCCCCAGCATTTT.

This chain joins TRBV7-9 and TRBJ1-2; D gene uncertain. The germline V gene has CDR1 SEHNR and CDR2 FQNEAQ (reference sequence). V was pared by 6 bases and J by 1 base, with 15 bases between. The CDR3 totals 15 residues. CDR3 in DNA: TGTGCCAGCAGTAAAGTGGGGAGACTTAACTATGGCTACACCTTC. Amino acid sequence: CASSKVGRLNYGYTF.

With respect to this clone: The junction does not match germline at one end; this may be a read error. The chain recombines TRBV19 with TRBJ2-5, with D perhaps matching TRBD2 (6 bases). The CDR3 is 12 residues long. CDR1 and CDR2 (germline): LNHDA, SQIVND (reference sequence). CDR3 residues: CAGSIPGGTQYF. The CDR3 DNA is TGTGCCGGTAGTATCCCCGGGGGGACCCAGTACTTC.

This clone was counted between two and nine times. The V and J genes are TRBV5-1 and TRBJ1-1; D may be TRBD1 (6 bases). The CDR3 runs 15 residues. The germline gives CDR1 SGHRS, CDR2 YFSETQ. V gave up 4 bases and J gave up 5 bases, with 18 bases separating them. This chain's CDR3 is CASSLEQGTRTEAFF. DNA for the CDR3: TGCGCCAGCAGCCTGGAACAGGGAACACGGACTGAAGCTTTCTTT. The whole variable domain, remainder taken from reference TRBV5-1 and TRBJ1-1, is KAGVTQTPRYLIKTRGQQVTLSCSPISGHRSVSWYQQTPGQGLQFLFEYFSETQRNKGNFPGRFSGRQFSNSRSEMNVSTLELGDSALYLCASSLEQGTRTEAFFGQGTRLTVV.

This chain uses TRBV28 with TRBJ1-1; D unresolved. The CDR3 consists of 12 residues. Trimming left V 5 bases short and J 1 base short, with 5 bases between. CDR1 is MDHEN and CDR2 is SYDVKM in the germline V gene. The CDR3 here is CASSRENTEAFF. The CDR3 region has the DNA TGTGCCAGCAGTCGGGAGAACACTGAAGCTTTCTTT.

DNA of the CDR3: TGTGCCAGCAGCCCTTGGGGGCTGGAGACCCAGTACTTC. Protein: CASSPWGLETQYF. V and J are TRBV7-4 and TRBJ2-5, with D possibly matching TRBD1 (6 bases). This CDR3 contains 13 residues. Germline V gene lookup returns CDR1 SGHVT and CDR2 SQSDAQ. Trimming cost V 5 bases and J 5 bases, with 12 bases left between them.

V gene TRBV9 combines with J gene TRBJ1-2, with no clear D. CDR1 and CDR2 from the germline V gene are SGDLS and YYNGEE. The CDR3 extends over 13 amino acids. Trimming pared 3 bases from V and 1 base from J, leaving 7 bases between. CDR3 protein: CASSDSFNYGYTF. In DNA, the CDR3 is TGTGCCAGCAGCGACAGCTTTAACTATGGCTACACCTTC.

This chain links TRBV18 with TRBJ2-5, with D perhaps matching TRBD2 (5 bases). Germline assignment: CDR1 KGHSH and CDR2 LQKENI. V dropped 5 bases and J dropped 5 bases, with 12 bases sitting between them. There are 13 residues in the CDR3. The CDR3 sequence: CASSKTRAETQYF. The CDR3 DNA is TGTGCCAGCTCAAAAACTAGAGCCGAGACCCAGTACTTC.

This sequence joins TRBV7-6 and TRBJ2-3, with D hard to call. Trimming stripped 2 bases from V and 2 bases from J, with 14 bases between. CDR1 and CDR2 (germline): SGHVS, FNYEAQ. The CDR3 length is 16 residues. This CDR3 is CASSLSLVRPTDTQYF. Written as DNA, the CDR3 is TGTGCCAGCAGCTTATCTTTAGTCAGGCCCACAGATACGCAGTATTTT.

The chain carries TRBV27 and TRBJ1-2; D gene ambiguous. Trimming shortened V by 2 bases and J by 7 bases, and 5 bases separated the two germline ends. Germline assignment: CDR1 MNHEY and CDR2 SMNVEV (reference sequence). The CDR3 extends over 11 amino acids. The CDR3 nucleotides read TGTGCCAGCAGTTTAAACGGTGGCTACACCTTC. This translates into CASSLNGGYTF.

The J gene is TRBJ1-2, the V gene TRBV5-1; D perhaps matches TRBD1 (6 bases). Germline CDR1 and CDR2: SGHRS and YFSETQ. Trimming cost V 2 bases and J 8 bases, with 7 bases left between them. The CDR3 is 11 residues long. The CDR3 nucleotides are TGCGCCAGCAGCTTTGGGGGCGGCTACACCTTC. Translating it yields CASSFGGGYTF.

This clone appeared a few times. The chain links TRBV7-4 to TRBJ1-1; D might be TRBD1 (5 bases). From germline, CDR1 is SGHVT and CDR2 SQSDAQ. The ends were cut back, 2 bases at V and 0 bases at J, with 10 bases in the middle. This CDR3 is 15 amino acids long. CDR3 loop: CASSLPKQVNTEAFF. CDR3 in DNA: TGTGCCAGCAGCTTACCGAAACAGGTGAACACTGAAGCTTTCTTT.

The V call is TRBV5-6, the J call TRBJ2-1; the match to TRBD1 covers 10 bases. This CDR3 is 14 amino acids long. The V and J ends lost 2 bases and 9 bases, in that order; junction bases with no gene match: 5. The germline gives CDR1 SGHDT, CDR2 YYEEEE. CDR3 sequence (DNA): TGTGCCAGCAGCTTCCGACAGGGGGCGTTTGAGCAGTTCTTC. Translated: CASSFRQGAFEQFF.

This rearrangement joins TRBV5-8 to TRBJ2-1, with 12 nucleotides matching TRBD2. The ends lost 4 bases at V and 9 bases at J; junction bases unmatched: 17. The CDR3 loop spans 18 amino acids. CDR1 SGHTS and CDR2 YDEGEE come from the germline V gene. The CDR3: CASSPQWRTSGVASEQFF. In DNA, the CDR3 is TGTGCCAGCAGCCCACAATGGCGGACTAGCGGGGTAGCGAGTGAGCAGTTCTTC.

The rearrangement links TRBV27 to TRBJ2-5, with TRBD1 matching 9 bases. Germline V gene lookup returns CDR1 MNHEY and CDR2 SMNVEV (reference sequence). V was clipped by 4 bases and J by 5 bases; unmatched bases: 17. The CDR3 length is 18 residues. CDR3 residues: CASSCTVGQGAERETQYF. In DNA form, the CDR3 reads TGTGCCAGCAGTTGCACCGTGGGACAGGGTGCCGAGAGGGAGACCCAGTACTTC.

The chain has TRBV6-6 and TRBJ1-2; D gene uncertain. The CDR3 is 15 residues long. V lost 4 bases and J lost 0, with 12 bases in between. The germline gives CDR1 MNHNY, CDR2 SVGAGI (reference sequence). The CDR3, as DNA: TGTGCCAGCAGTTGGACCAGGAGGCCTAACTATGGCTACACCTTC. It codes for CASSWTRRPNYGYTF.